This T cell receptor beta chain was found in a study of post-analysis software for immune sequencing data. About this clonotype itself: Its antigen is unidentified.

V was clipped by 5 bases and J by 3 bases, with 16 bases between them. This CDR3 is built from 15 residues. Unique molecular identifiers featured in each of the TCR beta cDNA libraries. Input amounts of 1 to 10 million T cells were used. These gave around 500,000 cDNA molecules, so each molecule approximated one T cell. TCRdb re-analysed the PCR reads in MiXCR, keeping a single row per CDR3 protein. The sample includes about 770,000 distinct CDR3 sequences, roughly 50% seen only once; the top ten take roughly 4.4%. Notes on the study in general: F-measure co-clustering was strong for batch-matched samples. TRBV5-6, TRBV5-1 and TRBV20-1 belonged to a set of roughly 5 TRBV segments that were more frequent in patients than controls. When compared against controls, multiple sclerosis patients showed significantly lower normalized Chao1 diversity.

The receptor was isolated from a girl aged 5 to 17 with multiple sclerosis. The sample comprised blood. The gene calls are TRBV12-3 or TRBV12-4 and TRBJ1-2; maybe TRBD1 (6 bases). This CDR3 is CASSTGSRADYGYTF. The DNA of the CDR3 is TGTGCCAGCAGTACAGGGAGTAGGGCGGACTATGGCTACACCTTC.